A selection of T cell receptor beta chains follows, all from one sample in a study of PD-1 blockade in classical Hodgkin lymphoma. The assay was immunoSEQ multiplex PCR, and TCRdb's table has in-frame clones only and misses some. Here the sample spans about 6,400 clones, about nine tenths being singletons. The material sequenced was CD4+ T cells from blood, taken before the fourth cycle of nivolumab. Source of these receptors: a human donor with classical Hodgkin lymphoma. Both conserved end residues are part of each CDR3. Each record gives: D gene, V gene, clone size, J gene, CDR3 protein, CDR3 DNA. The D gene is left open where the match is weak. Clone size, where shown, is once, few, many, or a class for clones that have expanded.

>NA|TRBV6-5|once|TRBJ2-3
CASSYFRRTDTQYF
TGTGCCAGCAGTTACTTTCGACGAACAGATACGCAGTATTTT
>TRBD2|TRBV5-4|NA|TRBJ2-3
CASSLAGGTRPYTQYF
TGTGCCAGCAGCTTGGCCGGGGGGACTAGACCATATACGCAGTATTTT
>TRBD2|TRBV27|NA|TRBJ2-3
CASSPFHLTSGGDTDTQYF
TGTGCCAGCAGTCCCTTTCACTTGACTAGCGGGGGGGACACAGATACGCAGTATTTT
>TRBD1|TRBV27|NA|TRBJ2-7
CASSLRTGGPYEQYF
TGTGCCAGCAGTTTACGGACAGGGGGCCCCTACGAGCAGTACTTC
>NA|TRBV5-4|NA|TRBJ2-1
CASSSGLAYNEQFF
TGTGCCAGCAGCTCGGGACTTGCCTACAATGAGCAGTTCTTC
>TRBD1|TRBV19|NA|TRBJ1-5
CASTPDRGSRPQHF
TGTGCCAGTACCCCGGACAGGGGGTCCAGGCCCCAGCATTTT
>TRBD1|TRBV28|NA|TRBJ1-4
CASSRGQGGEKLFF
TGTGCCAGCAGCCGGGGACAGGGCGGCGAAAAACTGTTTTTT
>NA|TRBV30|NA|TRBJ2-5
CAWSVAARQTQYF
TGTGCCTGGAGTGTAGCGGCCAGACAGACCCAGTACTTC
>NA|TRBV27|NA|TRBJ2-1
CASSRRVYNEQFF
TGTGCCAGCAGTCGCAGGGTTTACAATGAGCAGTTCTTC
>TRBD2|TRBV6-1|NA|TRBJ2-3
CASSGPRTSGGADTQYF
TGTGCCAGCAGTGGGCCAAGGACTAGCGGGGGGGCAGATACGCAGTATTTT
>NA|TRBV7-8|NA|TRBJ1-1
CASSYWGVGRGMNTEAFF
TGTGCCAGCAGCTATTGGGGGGTAGGGCGAGGGATGAACACTGAAGCTTTCTTT
>TRBD1|TRBV27|NA|TRBJ2-7
CASSPSSGTAPYEQYF
TGTGCCAGCAGTCCCTCCTCCGGGACAGCCCCCTACGAGCAGTACTTC
>TRBD1|TRBV15|NA|TRBJ1-3
CATSGRRDRDGNTIYF
TGTGCCACCAGCGGACGACGGGACAGGGATGGAAACACCATATATTTT
>NA|TRBV30|NA|TRBJ1-5
CAWSGTSRFAQHF
TGTGCCTGGAGTGGGACTTCTCGGTTTGCCCAGCATTTT
>TRBD1|TRBV5-1|NA|TRBJ2-5
CASSPTGGRETQYF
TGCGCCAGCAGCCCAACAGGGGGGAGAGAGACCCAGTACTTC
>NA|TRBV5-5|NA|TRBJ1-1
CASSFGGTRVNTEAFF
TGTGCCAGCAGCTTTGGAGGGACGCGGGTGAACACTGAAGCTTTCTTT
>NA|TRBV5-4|NA|TRBJ1-2
CASSLVRAQSYGYTF
TGTGCCAGCAGCTTGGTAAGGGCTCAATCCTATGGCTACACCTTC
>NA|TRBV21-1|NA|TRBJ1-4
CASKNGGAVKKLFF
TGTGCCAGCAAGAACGGGGGGGCTGTGAAAAAACTGTTTTTT
>NA|TRBV6-6|NA|TRBJ1-1
CASSYTGNTEAFF
TGTGCCAGCAGTTATACAGGAAACACTGAAGCTTTCTTT
>TRBD2|TRBV11-2|NA|TRBJ2-1
CASSPRSSGRADEQFF
TGTGCCAGCAGCCCGCGTTCTAGCGGGAGAGCGGATGAGCAGTTCTTC
>TRBD1|TRBV5-8|NA|TRBJ2-1
CASSLEQGAVLYNEQFF
TGTGCCAGCAGCTTGGAACAGGGGGCGGTCCTTTACAATGAGCAGTTCTTC
>NA|TRBV5-1|once|TRBJ2-2
CASSLAPGVERTGELFF
TGCGCCAGCAGCTTGGCGCCAGGGGTCGAAAGAACCGGGGAGCTGTTTTTT
>TRBD2|TRBV19|once|TRBJ2-5
CASSMGLGETQYF
TGTGCCAGTAGTATGGGACTAGGAGAGACCCAGTACTTC
>TRBD1|TRBV6-5|NA|TRBJ2-7
CASSRGQGGAYEQYF
TGTGCCAGCAGTAGGGGACAGGGGGGGGCCTACGAGCAGTACTTC
>TRBD1|TRBV19|NA|TRBJ2-5
CASSIQWGTGQETQYF
TGTGCCAGTAGTATCCAGTGGGGGACAGGACAAGAGACCCAGTACTTC
>NA|TRBV6-6|NA|TRBJ1-3
CASSKGASGNTIYF
TGTGCCAGCAGCAAAGGAGCCTCTGGAAACACCATATATTTT
>TRBD1|TRBV11-2|NA|TRBJ1-2
CASSPLYRGRDGYTF
TGTGCCAGCAGCCCCCTGTACAGGGGGCGCGATGGCTACACCTTC
>NA|TRBV5-4|NA|TRBJ2-5
CASSLMGSKETQYF
TGTGCCAGCAGCTTGATGGGTAGTAAAGAGACCCAGTACTTC
>NA|TRBV23-1|NA|TRBJ1-1
CASSQSGGRRTNTEAFF
TGCGCCAGCAGTCAATCCGGGGGCCGACGGACCAACACTGAAGCTTTCTTT
>NA|TRBV5-8|NA|TRBJ2-7
CASSIAYEQYF
TGTGCCAGCAGCATTGCCTACGAGCAGTACTTC
>TRBD1|TRBV9|NA|TRBJ1-6
CASSVRLGGSSPLHF
TGTGCCAGCAGCGTCCGACTAGGGGGCTCTTCACCCCTCCACTTT
>NA|TRBV29-1|NA|TRBJ1-1
CSVERGGNTEAFF
TGCAGCGTTGAGAGGGGGGGTAACACTGAAGCTTTCTTT
>NA|TRBV6-5|NA|TRBJ1-1
CASSPREDFTEAFF
TGTGCCAGCAGCCCCAGAGAGGATTTCACTGAAGCTTTCTTT
>TRBD1|TRBV9|NA|TRBJ1-5
CASSRQGDGNQPQHF
TGTGCCAGCAGCAGACAGGGGGATGGCAATCAGCCCCAGCATTTT
>NA|TRBV11-3|once|TRBJ2-7
CASSLDGNYEQYF
TGTGCCAGCAGCTTAGACGGCAACTACGAGCAGTACTTC
>NA|TRBV30|NA|TRBJ1-4
CAWSGARAARGELFF
TGTGCCTGGAGTGGAGCGAGGGCGGCAAGAGGGGAACTGTTTTTT
>NA|TRBV10-3|NA|TRBJ1-6
CAISDPRGPVNSPLHF
TGTGCCATCAGTGACCCCCGGGGCCCAGTTAATTCACCCCTCCACTTT
>NA|TRBV6-5|NA|TRBJ2-7
CASSYTTPGHVYEQYF
TGTGCCAGCAGTTACACTACCCCGGGACACGTCTACGAGCAGTACTTC
>TRBD2|TRBV27|once|TRBJ2-7
CASSRGSAYEQYF
TGTGCCAGCAGTCGCGGGAGCGCCTACGAGCAGTACTTC
>NA|TRBV7-2|NA|TRBJ2-2
CASSPTGTGELFF
TGTGCCAGCAGCCCCACAGGAACCGGGGAGCTGTTTTTT
>NA|TRBV19|NA|TRBJ1-5
CASTESIGPQHF
TGTGCCAGTACGGAGTCGATCGGGCCCCAGCATTTT
>NA|TRBV2|NA|TRBJ1-3
CASSAETGNTIYF
TGTGCCAGCAGTGCCGAGACTGGAAACACCATATATTTT
>TRBD1|TRBV6-5|NA|TRBJ1-6
CASSYEAGGAGSPLHF
TGTGCCAGCAGTTACGAGGCAGGGGGCGCGGGCTCACCCCTCCACTTT
>NA|TRBV19|NA|TRBJ2-1
CASSPLGGASEQFF
TGTGCCAGTAGTCCTCTAGGGGGGGCTTCTGAGCAGTTCTTC
>TRBD1|TRBV5-5|NA|TRBJ1-4
CASSSDGTGDEKLFF
TGTGCCAGCAGCTCTGATGGGACAGGGGATGAAAAACTGTTTTTT
>TRBD1|TRBV30|NA|TRBJ2-2
CASRDRGTGELFF
TGTGCCTCCCGGGACAGGGGCACCGGGGAGCTGTTTTTT
>TRBD2|TRBV6-4|NA|TRBJ2-3
CASSDGTSGTDTQYF
TGTGCCAGCAGTGACGGGACTAGCGGCACAGATACGCAGTATTTT
>TRBD1|TRBV9|NA|TRBJ1-4
CASSLQAGTGAEKLFF
TGTGCCAGCAGCCTCCAAGCCGGGACAGGGGCTGAAAAACTGTTTTTT
>TRBD1|TRBV29-1|NA|TRBJ1-4
CSVGRGIATNEKLFF
TGCAGCGTTGGCAGGGGGATTGCAACTAATGAAAAACTGTTTTTT
>TRBD2|TRBV5-4|NA|TRBJ2-1
CASSSPGLAAFSYNEQFF
TGTGCCAGCAGCTCCCCAGGACTAGCGGCATTTTCCTACAATGAGCAGTTCTTC
>TRBD1|TRBV18|NA|TRBJ1-5
CASSRGGGNWQPQHF
TGTGCCAGCTCACGAGGAGGGGGCAATTGGCAGCCCCAGCATTTT
>TRBD2|TRBV7-6|NA|TRBJ2-5
CASSFQAGQETQYF
TGTGCCAGCAGCTTTCAAGCGGGACAAGAGACCCAGTACTTC
>NA|TRBV30|NA|TRBJ2-4
CAWDRGGSQNIQYF
TGTGCCTGGGATCGTGGGGGTAGCCAAAACATTCAGTACTTC
>NA|TRBV29-1|NA|TRBJ2-3
CSVGRVADTQYF
TGCAGCGTTGGCAGGGTGGCAGATACGCAGTATTTT
>TRBD2|TRBV6-1|NA|TRBJ2-7
CASSGHSGSPDNEQYF
TGTGCCAGCAGTGGGCATAGCGGGAGTCCTGACAACGAGCAGTACTTC
>TRBD1|TRBV2|NA|TRBJ2-5
CASRQGRDLRETQYF
TGTGCCAGCCGACAGGGCAGAGACCTGAGAGAGACCCAGTACTTC
>NA|TRBV18|NA|TRBJ2-1
CASSQGGFNEQFF
TGTGCCAGCTCACAGGGGGGTTTCAATGAGCAGTTCTTC
>NA|TRBV20-1|NA|TRBJ2-3
CSAPLGDTQYF
TGCAGCGCGCCCCTCGGGGATACGCAGTATTTT
>TRBD1|TRBV5-1|once|TRBJ1-4
CASSLVGTGGEKLFF
TGCGCCAGCAGCTTGGTCGGGACAGGGGGTGAAAAACTGTTTTTT
>TRBD2|TRBV7-2|NA|TRBJ2-3
CASSLTGLAGGGDTQYF
TGTGCCAGCAGCTTGACAGGGTTAGCGGGAGGGGGAGATACGCAGTATTTT